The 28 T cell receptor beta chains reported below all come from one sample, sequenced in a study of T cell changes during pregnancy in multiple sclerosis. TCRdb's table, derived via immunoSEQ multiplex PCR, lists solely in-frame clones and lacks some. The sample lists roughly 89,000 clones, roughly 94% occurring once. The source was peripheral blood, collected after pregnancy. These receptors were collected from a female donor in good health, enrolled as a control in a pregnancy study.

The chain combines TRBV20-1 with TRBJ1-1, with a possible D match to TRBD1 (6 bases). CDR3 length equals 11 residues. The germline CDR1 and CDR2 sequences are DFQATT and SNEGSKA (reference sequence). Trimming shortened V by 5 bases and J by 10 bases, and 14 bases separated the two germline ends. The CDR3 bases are TGCAGTGCTGACTCAGGGGCTACAGCTTTCTTT. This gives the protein CSADSGATAFF.

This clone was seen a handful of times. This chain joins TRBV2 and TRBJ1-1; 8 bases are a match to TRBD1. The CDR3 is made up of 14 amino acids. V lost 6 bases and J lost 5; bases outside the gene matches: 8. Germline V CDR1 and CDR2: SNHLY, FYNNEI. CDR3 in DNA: TGTGCCAGCAGGGTTGACAGGGGAGGAACTGAAGCTTTCTTT. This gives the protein CASRVDRGGTEAFF.

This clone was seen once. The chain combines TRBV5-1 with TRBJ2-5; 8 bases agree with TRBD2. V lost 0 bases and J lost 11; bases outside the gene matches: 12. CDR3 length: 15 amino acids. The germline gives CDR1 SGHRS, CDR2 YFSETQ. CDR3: CASSLAFRTSSRQYF. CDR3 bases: TGCGCCAGCAGCTTGGCCTTCAGGACTAGCTCCCGGCAGTACTTC.

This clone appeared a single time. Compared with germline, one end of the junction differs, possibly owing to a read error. The DNA for the CDR3 is TGTGCCAGCAGCCAGAGCTCGAGACAGGCCTTT. Amino acid sequence: CASSQSSRQAF. V and J are TRBV6-1 and TRBJ1-1, with D possibly matching TRBD1 (6 bases). This CDR3 has 11 amino acids. CDR1 and CDR2 from the germline V gene are MNHNS and SASEGT.

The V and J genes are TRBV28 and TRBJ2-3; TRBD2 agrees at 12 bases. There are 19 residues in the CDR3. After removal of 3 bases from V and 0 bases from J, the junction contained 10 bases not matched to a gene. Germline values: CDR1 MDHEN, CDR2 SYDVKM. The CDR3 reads CASSLLAGGLYISTDTQYF. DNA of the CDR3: TGTGCCAGCAGTTTGCTAGCGGGAGGGCTCTACATAAGCACAGATACGCAGTATTTT.

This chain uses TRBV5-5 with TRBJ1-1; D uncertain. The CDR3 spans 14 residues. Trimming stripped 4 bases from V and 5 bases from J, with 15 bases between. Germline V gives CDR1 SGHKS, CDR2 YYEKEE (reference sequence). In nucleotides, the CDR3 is TGTGCCAGCAGCGGAATGGATAGAGGGACTGAAGCTTTCTTT. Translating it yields CASSGMDRGTEAFF.

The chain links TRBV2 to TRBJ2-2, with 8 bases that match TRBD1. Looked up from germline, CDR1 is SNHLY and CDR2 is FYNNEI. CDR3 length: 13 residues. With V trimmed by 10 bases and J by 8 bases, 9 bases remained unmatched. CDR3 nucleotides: TGTGCCACTCAGGGGGCAGCAGGGGGGGAGCTGTTTTTT. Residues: CATQGAAGGELFF.

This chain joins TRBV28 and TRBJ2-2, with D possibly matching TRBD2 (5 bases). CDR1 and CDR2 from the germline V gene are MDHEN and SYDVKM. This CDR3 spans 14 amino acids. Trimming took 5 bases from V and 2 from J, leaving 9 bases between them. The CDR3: CASSRGLNTGELFF. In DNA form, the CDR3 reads TGTGCCAGCAGTAGAGGGTTAAACACCGGGGAGCTGTTTTTT.

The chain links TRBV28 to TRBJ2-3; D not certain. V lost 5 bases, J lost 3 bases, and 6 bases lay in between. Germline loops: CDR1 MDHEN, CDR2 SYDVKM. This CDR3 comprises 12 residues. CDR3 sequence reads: CASSLATDTQYF. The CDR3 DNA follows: TGTGCCAGCAGTCTGGCAACAGATACGCAGTATTTT.

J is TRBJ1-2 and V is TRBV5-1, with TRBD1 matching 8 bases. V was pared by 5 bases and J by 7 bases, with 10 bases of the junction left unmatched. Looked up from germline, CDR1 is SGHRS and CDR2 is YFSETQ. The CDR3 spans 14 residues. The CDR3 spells CASRELDRAGGYTF. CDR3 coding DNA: TGCGCCAGCAGGGAACTGGACAGGGCGGGTGGCTACACCTTC.

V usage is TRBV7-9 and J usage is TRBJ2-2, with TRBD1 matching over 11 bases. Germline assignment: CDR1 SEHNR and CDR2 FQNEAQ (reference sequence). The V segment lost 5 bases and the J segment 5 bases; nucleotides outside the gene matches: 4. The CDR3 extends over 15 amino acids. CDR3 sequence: CASSRGQGATGELFF. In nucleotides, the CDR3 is TGTGCCAGCAGCCGTGGACAGGGGGCGACCGGGGAGCTGTTTTTT. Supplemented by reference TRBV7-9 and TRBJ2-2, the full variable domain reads DTGVSQNPRHKITKRGQNVTFRCDPISEHNRLYWYRQTLGQGPEFLTYFQNEAQLEKSRLLSDRFSAERPKGSFSTLEIQRTEQGDSAMYLCASSRGQGATGELFFGEGSRLTVL.

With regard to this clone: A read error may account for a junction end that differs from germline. This CDR3 reads CASRYLGQGSYEQYF. The CDR3 region has the DNA TGTGCCAGCAGGTACTTGGGACAGGGATCCTACGAGCAGTACTTC. The chain uses TRBV6-5 and TRBJ2-7; 9 positions agree with TRBD1. The CDR3 consists of 15 residues. Germline V gene lookup returns CDR1 MNHEY and CDR2 SVGAGI.

CDR3 region: CASRDGQGRYEQYF. The CDR3, as DNA: TGCGCCAGCAGAGACGGACAGGGCAGGTACGAGCAGTACTTC. The chain links TRBV5-1 to TRBJ2-7, with 8 bases that match TRBD1. The trim removed 5 bases at V and 4 bases at J, leaving 8 bases unmatched. In germline, CDR1 is SGHRS, CDR2 YFSETQ. The CDR3 extends over 14 amino acids.

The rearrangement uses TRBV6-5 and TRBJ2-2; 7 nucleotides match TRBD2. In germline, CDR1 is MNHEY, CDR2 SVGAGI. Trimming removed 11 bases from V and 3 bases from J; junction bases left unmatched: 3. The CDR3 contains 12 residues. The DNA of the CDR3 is TGTGCCTCTCGGGGGGACACCGGGGAGCTGTTTTTT. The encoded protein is CASRGDTGELFF.

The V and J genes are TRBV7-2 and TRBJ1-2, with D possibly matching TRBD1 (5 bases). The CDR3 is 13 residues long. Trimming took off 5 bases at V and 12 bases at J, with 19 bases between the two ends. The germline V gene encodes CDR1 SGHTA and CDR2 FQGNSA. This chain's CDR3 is CASSPQGAQRDTF. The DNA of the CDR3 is TGTGCCAGCAGCCCCCAGGGAGCCCAGCGGGACACCTTC.

CDR3 amino acids: CASSPDSGRANEQYF. The CDR3 DNA is TGCGCCAGCAGCCCCGATAGCGGGAGGGCAAACGAGCAGTACTTC. The rearrangement joins TRBV5-1 to TRBJ2-7; TRBD2 matches 11 bases. The CDR3 loop spans 15 amino acids. The germline CDR1 and CDR2 sequences are SGHRS and YFSETQ. V was clipped by 4 bases and J by 5 bases; unmatched bases: 8.

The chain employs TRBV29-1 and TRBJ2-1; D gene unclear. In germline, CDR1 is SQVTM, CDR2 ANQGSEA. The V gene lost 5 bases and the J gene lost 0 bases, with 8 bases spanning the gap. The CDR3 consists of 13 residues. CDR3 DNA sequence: TGCAGCGTTCGAGGCACCTCCTACAATGAGCAGTTCTTC. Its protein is CSVRGTSYNEQFF.

In DNA, the CDR3 is TGCGCCAGCAGTCTGATCGGGACTAGTAGCGACGAGCAGTACTTC. Translation gives CASSLIGTSSDEQYF. The gene calls are TRBV5-1 and TRBJ2-7, with 8 bases fitting TRBD2. The CDR3 extends over 15 amino acids. The J segment lost 5 bases and the V segment lost 5 bases, leaving 12 bases of the junction unmatched. Germline CDR1 is SGHRS and CDR2 is YFSETQ.

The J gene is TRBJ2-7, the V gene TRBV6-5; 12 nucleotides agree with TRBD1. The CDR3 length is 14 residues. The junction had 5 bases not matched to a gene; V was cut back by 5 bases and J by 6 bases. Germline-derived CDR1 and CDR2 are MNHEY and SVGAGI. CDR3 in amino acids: CASSAGTGGREQYF. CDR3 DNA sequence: TGTGCCAGCAGTGCCGGGACAGGGGGCCGCGAGCAGTACTTC.

The CDR3 region is CASSYSGEAYEQYF. The CDR3 DNA reads as TGTGCCAGCAGTTACTCGGGAGAGGCCTACGAGCAGTACTTC. The V gene is TRBV6-5, the J gene TRBJ2-7; the D gene is possibly TRBD2 (5 bases). The V end was cut by 0 bases, the J end by 2 bases, with 8 bases between. This CDR3 comprises 14 residues. Germline CDR1 reads MNHEY; CDR2 reads SVGAGI.

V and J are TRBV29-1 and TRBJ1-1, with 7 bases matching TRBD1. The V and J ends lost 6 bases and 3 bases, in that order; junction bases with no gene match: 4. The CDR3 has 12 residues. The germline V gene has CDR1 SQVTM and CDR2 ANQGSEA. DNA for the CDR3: TGCAGCGTCGGCAGGGGGGACACTGAAGCTTTCTTT. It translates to CSVGRGDTEAFF.

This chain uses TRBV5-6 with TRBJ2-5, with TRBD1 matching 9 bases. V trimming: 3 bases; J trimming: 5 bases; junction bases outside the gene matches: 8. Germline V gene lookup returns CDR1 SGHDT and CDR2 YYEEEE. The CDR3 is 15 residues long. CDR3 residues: CASSYPGQGPETQYF. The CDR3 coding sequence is TGTGCCAGCAGCTACCCGGGACAGGGACCCGAGACCCAGTACTTC.

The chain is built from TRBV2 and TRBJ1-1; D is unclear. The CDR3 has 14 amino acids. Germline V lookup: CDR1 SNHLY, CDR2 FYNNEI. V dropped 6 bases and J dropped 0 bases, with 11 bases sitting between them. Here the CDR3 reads CASRGSFMNTEAFF. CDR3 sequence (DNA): TGTGCCAGCAGGGGGAGTTTCATGAACACTGAAGCTTTCTTT.

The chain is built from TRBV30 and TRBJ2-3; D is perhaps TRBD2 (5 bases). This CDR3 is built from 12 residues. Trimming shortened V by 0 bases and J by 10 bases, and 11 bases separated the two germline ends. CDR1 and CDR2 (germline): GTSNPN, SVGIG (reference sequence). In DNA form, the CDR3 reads TGTGCCTGGAGTGTAGAGGGCGCGGCGCAGTATTTT. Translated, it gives CAWSVEGAAQYF. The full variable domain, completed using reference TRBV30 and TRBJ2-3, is SQTIHQWPATLVQPVGSPLSLECTVEGTSNPNLYWYRQAAGRGLQLLFYSVGIGQISSEVPQNLSASRPQDRQFILSSKKLLLSDSGFYLCAWSVEGAAQYFGPGTRLTVL.

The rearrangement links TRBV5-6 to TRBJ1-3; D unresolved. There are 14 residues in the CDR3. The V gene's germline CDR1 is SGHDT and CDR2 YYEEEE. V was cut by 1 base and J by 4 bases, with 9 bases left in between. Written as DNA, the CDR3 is TGTGCCAGCAGCTTGCCGGGATTAGGAAACACCATATATTTT. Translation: CASSLPGLGNTIYF. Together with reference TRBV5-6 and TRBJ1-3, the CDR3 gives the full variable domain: DAGVTQSPTHLIKTRGQQVTLRCSPKSGHDTVSWYQQALGQGPQFIFQYYEEEERQRGNFPDRFSGHQFPNYSSELNVNALLLGDSALYLCASSLPGLGNTIYFGEGSWLTVV.

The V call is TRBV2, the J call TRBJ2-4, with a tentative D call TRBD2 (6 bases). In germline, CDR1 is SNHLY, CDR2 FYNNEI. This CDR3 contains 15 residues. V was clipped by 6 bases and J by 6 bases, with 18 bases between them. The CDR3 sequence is CASSPVLISGNIQYF. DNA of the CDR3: TGTGCCAGCAGCCCGGTACTAATTAGCGGAAACATTCAGTACTTC.

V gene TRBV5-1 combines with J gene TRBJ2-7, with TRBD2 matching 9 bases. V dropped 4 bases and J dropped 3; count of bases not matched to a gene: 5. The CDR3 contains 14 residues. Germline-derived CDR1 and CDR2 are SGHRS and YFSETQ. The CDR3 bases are TGCGCCAGCAGCAAGACTAGCGGAAACTACGAGCAGTACTTC. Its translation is CASSKTSGNYEQYF.

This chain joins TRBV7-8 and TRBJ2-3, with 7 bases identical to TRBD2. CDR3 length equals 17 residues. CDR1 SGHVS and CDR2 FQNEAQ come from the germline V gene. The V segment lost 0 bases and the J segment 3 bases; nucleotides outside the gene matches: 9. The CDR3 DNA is TGTGCCAGCAGCTTAGCGCCAGGCGGGAGTAGGACAGATACGCAGTATTTT. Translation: CASSLAPGGSRTDTQYF.